The clone carrying this T cell receptor (beta chain) came up once. The record originates from a study of blood T cell repertoires in COVID-19. For the study at large: Nucleic acid was either cDNA or gDNA, and it came from T cells, B-cell-depleted T cells, or PBMCs.

Trimming removed 6 bases at V and 0 bases at J, with 9 bases between. Germline V CDR1 and CDR2: SGHNT, YYREEE (reference sequence). The CDR3 has 14 residues. Using immunoSEQ multiplex PCR, the repertoire was profiled, and TCRdb retains in-frame clones only, with some absent. Among 100,000 or so clones listed, roughly 92% were seen once. The chain couples TRBV5-4 to TRBJ1-4; D gene uncertain. The source is a woman aged 50 to 65 with COVID-19, enrolled during active disease. The sample consisted of peripheral blood. The CDR3 DNA is TGTGCCAGCACCCGAGGTGCAACTAATGAAAAACTGTTTTTT. The encoded protein is CASTRGATNEKLFF.